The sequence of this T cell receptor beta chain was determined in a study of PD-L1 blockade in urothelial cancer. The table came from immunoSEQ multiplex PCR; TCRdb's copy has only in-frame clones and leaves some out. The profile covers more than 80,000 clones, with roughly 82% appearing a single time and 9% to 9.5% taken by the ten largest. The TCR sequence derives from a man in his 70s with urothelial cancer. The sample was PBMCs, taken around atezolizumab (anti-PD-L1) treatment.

CDR3 in amino acids: CASSLKRLSMSEKLFF. The CDR3 DNA reads as TGTGCCAGCAGCTTGAAGAGGCTAAGCATGAGTGAAAAACTGTTTTTT. The chain combines TRBV4-2 with TRBJ1-4; no clear D. Trimming shortened V by 5 bases and J by 7 bases, and 20 bases separated the two germline ends. This CDR3 is built from 16 residues. Per germline, CDR1 LGHNA and CDR2 YNFKEQ.